The 12 T cell receptor beta chains given below trace back to one sample, sequenced in a study of siplizumab effects on memory and regulatory T cells. Only in-frame clones appear in the TCRdb table, and some are missing; sequencing was by immunoSEQ multiplex PCR. The repertoire holds about 100,000 clones, roughly 94% seen once, with approximately 1.5% in the top ten. Sequencing was done on a sample of non-Treg CD4+ T cells sorted from blood. The receptors stem from a human donor in good health.

The chain is built from TRBV7-9 and TRBJ1-4; D call uncertain. CDR1 is SEHNR, CDR2 FQNEAQ, per germline (reference sequence). V was pared by 1 base and J by 0 bases, with 6 bases between. The CDR3 consists of 15 residues. The chain's CDR3 is CASSLVGTTNEKLFF. CDR3 in DNA: TGTGCCAGCAGCTTAGTGGGGACAACTAATGAAAAACTGTTTTTT.

The V gene is TRBV6-5, the J gene TRBJ2-7; 7 nucleotides agree with TRBD2. CDR3 length: 13 residues. Germline CDR1 and CDR2: MNHEY and SVGAGI. J gave up 2 bases and V 6 bases, and 4 bases lay outside the gene matches. CDR3 sequence: CASRGSGAYEQYF. The CDR3 DNA sequence: TGTGCCAGCAGAGGCAGCGGGGCCTACGAGCAGTACTTC.

The chain couples TRBV6-1 to TRBJ1-5; D is undetermined. Trimming removed 5 bases at V and 1 base at J, with 6 bases between. CDR1 MNHNS and CDR2 SASEGT come from the germline V gene. The CDR3 spans 13 residues. The CDR3 region is CASSRESNQPQHF. As DNA, the CDR3 is TGTGCCAGCAGTCGGGAGAGCAATCAGCCCCAGCATTTT.

The rearrangement links TRBV13 to TRBJ1-5, with D perhaps matching TRBD1 (5 bases). The germline gives CDR1 PRHDT, CDR2 FYEKMQ (reference sequence). V was trimmed by 1 base and J by 3 bases, leaving 7 bases between them. This CDR3 comprises 14 residues. In nucleotides, the CDR3 is TGTGCCAGCAGCTTAGCCAGGGACAATCAGCCCCAGCATTTT. Encoded protein: CASSLARDNQPQHF.

The CDR3 coding sequence is TGCGCCAGCAGCCCGGAAGGACGCTACGAGCAGTACTTC. This codes for CASSPEGRYEQYF. The chain employs TRBV5-1 and TRBJ2-7; D uncertain. The CDR3 is made up of 13 amino acids. Germline V gives CDR1 SGHRS, CDR2 YFSETQ. V was clipped by 4 bases and J by 3 bases, with 11 bases between them.

The genes are TRBV5-6 and TRBJ2-7; 8 bases fit TRBD1. J gave up 4 bases and V 3 bases, and 6 bases lay outside the gene matches. The CDR3 extends over 14 amino acids. From germline, CDR1 is SGHDT and CDR2 YYEEEE. The CDR3 region is CASSSKDRVYEQYF. CDR3 bases: TGTGCCAGCAGCTCAAAGGACAGGGTTTACGAGCAGTACTTC.

This chain connects TRBV18 to TRBJ2-7; 8 bases map to TRBD1. The V gene end was trimmed by 4 bases and the J gene end by 2 bases; junction bases not matched to a gene: 4. In germline, CDR1 is KGHSH, CDR2 LQKENI. The CDR3 length is 14 residues. The CDR3 DNA is TGTGCCAGCTCACGGGGACAGGAAACCTACGAGCAGTACTTC. Its translation is CASSRGQETYEQYF. The full variable domain, completed using reference TRBV18 and TRBJ2-7, is NAGVMQNPRHLVRRRGQEARLRCSPMKGHSHVYWYRQLPEEGLKFMVYLQKENIIDESGMPKERFSAEFPKEGPSILRIQQVVRGDSAAYFCASSRGQETYEQYFGPGTRLTVT.

The J gene is TRBJ2-1, the V gene TRBV29-1; TRBD1 matches at 9 bases. The CDR3 is 13 residues long. After removal of 7 bases from V and 8 bases from J, the junction contained 9 bases not matched to a gene. Germline V gene data show CDR1 as SQVTM and CDR2 as ANQGSEA. CDR3 residues: CSAGTGFGDEQFF. CDR3 nucleotides: TGCAGCGCCGGGACAGGGTTTGGGGATGAGCAGTTCTTC.

The chain joins TRBV7-9 to TRBJ1-4, with D unclear. This CDR3 contains 13 residues. Germline-derived CDR1 and CDR2 are SEHNR and FQNEAQ (reference sequence). The ends were cut back, 6 bases at V and 2 bases at J, with 7 bases in the middle. Written as DNA, the CDR3 is TGTGCCAGCAGTCTAGATACTAATGAAAAACTGTTTTTT. The encoded protein is CASSLDTNEKLFF.

The gene calls are TRBV29-1 and TRBJ1-5, with D possibly being TRBD1 (5 bases). Trimming removed 4 bases from V and 6 bases from J, with 10 bases in between. The germline CDR1 and CDR2 sequences are SQVTM and ANQGSEA. CDR3 length: 12 amino acids. The CDR3 loop reads CSVGGAGQPQHF. The DNA for the CDR3 is TGCAGCGTTGGCGGGGCCGGTCAGCCCCAGCATTTT. Filled out from reference TRBV29-1 and TRBJ1-5, the complete variable domain reads SAVISQKPSRDICQRGTSLTIQCQVDSQVTMMFWYRQQPGQSLTLIATANQGSEATYESGFVIDKFPISRPNLTFSTLTVSNMSPEDSSIYLCSVGGAGQPQHFGDGTRLSIL.

The J gene is TRBJ2-3, the V gene TRBV18; 11 nucleotides agree with TRBD2. The junction had 11 bases not matched to a gene; V was cut back by 4 bases and J by 5 bases. This CDR3 is 17 amino acids long. Germline CDR1 reads KGHSH; CDR2 reads LQKENI. CDR3 protein: CASSLVTSGTSGDTQYF. CDR3 sequence (DNA): TGTGCCAGCTCACTAGTGACTAGCGGGACCTCGGGAGATACGCAGTATTTT.

The CDR3 DNA reads as TGTGCCAGCAGCGGACAGGGGACAACTAATGAAAAACTGTTTTTT. Translated, it gives CASSGQGTTNEKLFF. The chain couples TRBV7-9 to TRBJ1-4; TRBD1 matches at 9 bases. CDR3 length equals 15 residues. V dropped 5 bases and J dropped 0; count of bases not matched to a gene: 1. CDR1 and CDR2 from the germline V gene are SEHNR and FQNEAQ (reference sequence).